One and the same sample provided the 13 T cell receptor beta chains below, sequenced in a study of T cell responses to AZD1222 COVID-19 vaccine. Sequencing used immunoSEQ multiplex PCR; TCRdb keeps in-frame clones, though not all of them. The table includes approximately 80,000 clones, 75% to 85% detected once. The sample consisted of peripheral blood, taken on day 0 of AZD1222 vaccination. All receptors derive from an adult in good health.

The chain carries TRBV5-6 and TRBJ1-2; D is uncertain. This CDR3 has 14 residues. Trimming pared 3 bases from V and 6 bases from J, leaving 15 bases between. In germline, CDR1 is SGHDT, CDR2 YYEEEE. The CDR3: CASSYGRQQDGYTF. CDR3 DNA sequence: TGTGCCAGCAGCTATGGACGGCAGCAGGATGGCTACACCTTC.

This clone showed up just a few times. J is TRBJ2-2 and V is TRBV19, with 9 nucleotides matching TRBD1. CDR3 length equals 16 residues. Germline values: CDR1 LNHDA, CDR2 SQIVND (reference sequence). The J segment lost 3 bases and the V segment lost 5 bases, leaving 7 bases of the junction unmatched. CDR3 amino acids: CASSGPGQGYTGELFF. The DNA of the CDR3 is TGTGCCAGTAGTGGGCCGGGACAGGGCTACACCGGGGAGCTGTTTTTT.

The chain combines TRBV7-6 with TRBJ2-6; tentative D call: TRBD1 (5 bases). The V end lost 5 bases, the J end lost 2 bases, and 10 bases lay between the germline ends. The V gene's germline CDR1 is SGHVS and CDR2 FNYEAQ. This CDR3 comprises 15 residues. The CDR3 DNA follows: TGTGCCAGCAGCCCCGGACAACCTGGGGCCAACGTCCTGACTTTC. Translating it yields CASSPGQPGANVLTF.

The rearrangement uses TRBV5-1 and TRBJ2-2, with 7 bases that match TRBD2. Trimming cost V 2 bases and J 2 bases; bases outside gene matches: 3. The CDR3 has 15 residues. Germline CDR1 SGHRS, CDR2 YFSETQ. This CDR3 reads CASSFSGPNTGELFF. The CDR3 DNA reads as TGCGCCAGCAGCTTTAGCGGGCCCAACACCGGGGAGCTGTTTTTT.

Only a few counts were recorded for this clone. The chain links TRBV2 to TRBJ1-6; 7 bases are shared with TRBD1. CDR3 length: 15 residues. V lost 2 bases and J lost 8; bases outside the gene matches: 6. Germline lookup yields CDR1 SNHLY and CDR2 FYNNEI. Here the CDR3 reads CASSEWTGGDSPLHF. The CDR3 coding sequence is TGTGCCAGCAGTGAATGGACAGGTGGTGATTCACCCCTCCACTTT.

The chain combines TRBV7-9 with TRBJ1-2, with a tentative D call TRBD1 (5 bases). The V end was cut by 4 bases, the J end by 6 bases, with 18 bases between. Germline V gene sequence: CDR1 SEHNR, CDR2 FQNEAQ (reference sequence). The CDR3 is 15 residues long. CDR3 sequence (DNA): TGTGCCAGCAGCTCATTAAGCGGGGCTAGGGATGGCTACACCTTC. Amino acid sequence: CASSSLSGARDGYTF.

V usage is TRBV19 and J usage is TRBJ2-2, with 8 nucleotides matching TRBD2. The CDR3 contains 16 residues. Germline assignment: CDR1 LNHDA and CDR2 SQIVND (reference sequence). Trimming took 3 bases from V and 3 from J; bases not matched to a gene: 6. The CDR3 here is CASSMRGARDTGELFF. The CDR3, as DNA: TGTGCCAGTAGTATGCGGGGGGCGCGGGACACCGGGGAGCTGTTTTTT. Filled out from reference TRBV19 and TRBJ2-2, the complete variable domain reads DGGITQSPKYLFRKEGQNVTLSCEQNLNHDAMYWYRQDPGQGLRLIYYSQIVNDFQKGDIAEGYSVSREKKESFPLTVTSAQKNPTAFYLCASSMRGARDTGELFFGEGSRLTVL.

This chain uses TRBV4-1 with TRBJ1-2, with D perhaps TRBD1 (6 bases). Germline V gene data show CDR1 as MGHRA and CDR2 as YSYEKL. The V end was cut by 1 base, the J end by 3 bases, with 18 bases between. CDR3 length: 17 residues. DNA for the CDR3: TGCGCCAGCAGCCAAGGTCTCAGGGGAACGAGTGACTATGGCTACACCTTC. It translates to CASSQGLRGTSDYGYTF.

Only one count was recorded for this clone. This rearrangement joins TRBV19 to TRBJ2-3; D perhaps matches TRBD2 (6 bases). The V end was cut by 7 bases, the J end by 2 bases, with 16 bases between. Germline CDR1 is LNHDA and CDR2 is SQIVND (reference sequence). This CDR3 is 15 amino acids long. CDR3 nucleotides: TGTGCCAGTAACACGGCGCGGGGACCCACAGATACGCAGTATTTT. The encoded protein is CASNTARGPTDTQYF.

CDR3 coding DNA: TGTGCCACCGGGGCGGCAGGGGGCGAATTACACTATGGCTACACCTTC. This sequence encodes CATGAAGGELHYGYTF. The V gene is TRBV15, the J gene TRBJ1-2, with 8 bases fitting TRBD1. Unmatched junction bases numbered 14, after V lost 8 bases and J lost 3 bases. Germline V gene sequence: CDR1 LNHNV, CDR2 YYDKDF (reference sequence). The CDR3 runs 16 residues.

The chain is built from TRBV5-1 and TRBJ1-4, with D possibly being TRBD1 (6 bases). Between the trimmed V and J ends, which lost 9 bases and 14 bases, there was a span of 17 bases. Germline V lookup: CDR1 SGHRS, CDR2 YFSETQ. The CDR3 spans 11 residues. CDR3 DNA: TGCGCCAACAAGGGGGGGCTGATGCTGTTTTTT. Translated, it gives CANKGGLMLFF.

V and J are TRBV5-6 and TRBJ2-1; 8 nucleotides match TRBD2. J lost 9 bases, V lost 2 bases, and 13 bases had no gene match. The CDR3 totals 16 residues. Germline CDR1 reads SGHDT; CDR2 reads YYEEEE. CDR3 coding DNA: TGTGCCAGCAGCTTCCGTGACGGGGGGGCCGGCCGTGAGCAGTTCTTC. It encodes CASSFRDGGAGREQFF.

In this sample, this clone turned up a few times. This chain joins TRBV5-8 and TRBJ2-2; the D gene is possibly TRBD2 (5 bases). This CDR3 has 16 amino acids. The ends were cut back, 1 base at V and 1 base at J, with 11 bases in the middle. The germline V gene encodes CDR1 SGHTS and CDR2 YDEGEE. CDR3 loop: CASSLLTGVNTGELFF. Here the CDR3 DNA reads TGTGCCAGCAGCTTGTTGACCGGGGTGAACACCGGGGAGCTGTTTTTT.